The clone carrying this T cell receptor (beta chain) was observed a few times. Original data processing: Counts of nucleated cells, estimated from reference gene primer amplification, were obtained. The table came from immunoSEQ multiplex PCR; TCRdb's copy has only in-frame clones and leaves some out. V and J calls and clone size are as listed in that table; D and trimming were resolved from the DNA. The data show about 34,000 clones, more than 85% seen once. These data come from a study of blood T cell repertoires in COVID-19. Study in general: The United States, Italy and Spain provided the acute and convalescent COVID-19 samples. T cells, B-cell-depleted T cells, or PBMCs provided the cDNA or gDNA that served as material.

Germline V gives CDR1 SGHRS, CDR2 YFSETQ. The CDR3 covers 13 residues. The V end lost 5 bases, the J end lost 2 bases, and 9 bases lay between the germline ends. Input material: peripheral blood. The TCR was taken from a woman of 80 years or more with acute or convalescent COVID-19. The chain has TRBV5-1 and TRBJ2-3, with D unresolved. The CDR3 DNA reads TGCGCCAGCAGGCCCTATGTCACAGATACGCAGTATTTT. The encoded protein is CASRPYVTDTQYF.